A single sample is the source of the 14 T cell receptor beta chains below, sequenced in a study of blood T cell repertoires in COVID-19. Sequencing was performed with immunoSEQ multiplex PCR; in TCRdb, only in-frame clones are kept and a portion is missing. The sample carries more than 55,000 clones, roughly 85% recorded once. Sequencing was performed on peripheral blood. These receptor sequences come from an elderly woman with acute or convalescent COVID-19.

The table lists this clone with a count of one. This chain links TRBV2 with TRBJ2-3; D unresolved. V lost 0 bases and J lost 0, with 4 bases in between. This CDR3 has 14 residues. Germline V lookup: CDR1 SNHLY, CDR2 FYNNEI. The CDR3: CASSEALSTDTQYF. DNA for the CDR3: TGTGCCAGCAGTGAAGCACTTAGCACAGATACGCAGTATTTT.

The rearrangement links TRBV19 to TRBJ1-1, with a tentative D call TRBD1 (6 bases). V was cut by 1 base and J by 4 bases, with 10 bases left in between. The CDR3 is 14 residues long. From germline, CDR1 is LNHDA and CDR2 SQIVND (reference sequence). The CDR3 loop reads CASSIVRGGTEAFF. CDR3 nucleotides: TGTGCCAGTAGTATAGTAAGGGGGGGCACTGAAGCTTTCTTT.

The chain joins TRBV28 to TRBJ1-2; perhaps TRBD1 as D (6 bases). Trimming cost V 6 bases and J 7 bases, with 18 bases left between them. Germline V CDR1 and CDR2: MDHEN, SYDVKM. The CDR3 loop spans 14 amino acids. CDR3 coding DNA: TGTGCCAGCAGAGCCGGGACACAGACGTTTGGCTACACCTTC. It codes for CASRAGTQTFGYTF.

The V gene is TRBV21-1, the J gene TRBJ2-3; the table calls TRBD2, which could not be checked here. TRBV21-1 is a recognized pseudogene. The CDR3 spans 17 residues. The CDR3 spells CASSKRETRQYFGTQYF. CDR3 sequence (DNA): TGTGCCAGCAGCAAAAGGGAGACTAGGCAATACTTCGGTACGCAGTATTTT.

This clone turned up a few times. The rearrangement uses TRBV3-1 (or the pseudogene TRBV3-2) and TRBJ1-3; perhaps TRBD1 as D (6 bases). Germline V CDR1 and CDR2: LGHDT, YNNKEL (reference sequence). The CDR3 spans 14 residues. V was pared by 10 bases and J by 4 bases, with 17 bases between. As DNA, the CDR3 is TGTGCCACCTCAAACTGGGGGCCGGGAAACACCATATATTTT. It translates to CATSNWGPGNTIYF.

The DNA of the CDR3 is TGTGCCAGCAGCACTAGGACCGTAAAAAACATTCAGTACTTC. Protein sequence: CASSTRTVKNIQYF. The J gene is TRBJ2-4, the V gene TRBV2; possibly TRBD2 for D (5 bases). The CDR3 contains 14 residues. V lost 6 bases and J 4 bases, leaving 13 bases between the germline ends. The germline gives CDR1 SNHLY, CDR2 FYNNEI.

The chain uses TRBV3-1 (or the pseudogene TRBV3-2) and TRBJ1-6; D ambiguous. CDR1 is LGHDT, CDR2 YNNKEL, per germline (reference sequence). The length of the CDR3 is 18 residues. V lost 1 base, J lost 7 bases, and 20 bases lay in between. CDR3 nucleotide sequence: TGTGCCAGCAGCCAAGTCAATCTTATGGGGAGGGTGAATTCACCCCTCCACTTT. Amino acid sequence: CASSQVNLMGRVNSPLHF.

This rearrangement joins TRBV12-3 or TRBV12-4 to TRBJ1-1, with 8 bases identical to TRBD1. Trimming removed 6 bases from V and 5 bases from J; junction bases left unmatched: 5. CDR3 length: 13 amino acids. The CDR3 coding sequence is TGTGCCAGCAGAATACAGGGGGGAACTGAAGCTTTCTTT. Translation gives CASRIQGGTEAFF.

The CDR3 spells CASSPPISGLTDTQYF. DNA of the CDR3: TGTGCCAGCAGCCCTCCTATTAGCGGTTTAACAGATACGCAGTATTTT. V is TRBV28 and J is TRBJ2-3; D may be TRBD2 (6 bases). The V gene's germline CDR1 is MDHEN and CDR2 SYDVKM. The CDR3 runs 16 residues. Deletions cut 6 bases from V and 3 bases from J, with 19 bases between.

CDR3 sequence (DNA): TGTGCCAGCAGCCCCGGTACGTCCATCGAGCAGTTCTTC. Its protein is CASSPGTSIEQFF. The chain recombines TRBV11-2 with TRBJ2-1, with D uncertain. From germline, CDR1 is SGHAT and CDR2 FQNNGV. V was cut by 5 bases and J by 10 bases, with 15 bases left in between. This CDR3 is built from 13 residues.

The chain links TRBV12-3 or TRBV12-4 to TRBJ1-2, with D maybe TRBD1 (5 bases). CDR3 length: 13 amino acids. Trimming took 2 bases from V and 8 from J, leaving 12 bases between them. The CDR3 region is CASSLKGQRGYTF. For the CDR3, the DNA is TGTGCCAGCAGTTTAAAGGGGCAACGCGGCTACACCTTC.

This clone was seen only a few times. This chain links TRBV24-1 with TRBJ2-1; possibly TRBD2 for D (5 bases). The CDR3 contains 15 residues. Germline-derived CDR1 and CDR2 are KGHDR and SFDVKD. V shed 8 bases and J shed 7 bases, with 20 bases lying between them. For the CDR3, the DNA is TGTGCCACCAACGGGGTAGGGCCCCTTCAGAATGAGCAGTTCTTC. This codes for CATNGVGPLQNEQFF.

This chain joins TRBV7-3 and TRBJ1-1, with TRBD1 matching 7 bases. Trimming at V came to 4 bases and at J to 1 base, leaving 0 bases not matched to a gene. CDR1 SGHTA and CDR2 FQGTGA come from the germline V gene. This CDR3 region has 13 residues. CDR3 nucleotide sequence: TGTGCCAGCAGCTGGACAGGGAACACTGAAGCTTTCTTT. Its translation is CASSWTGNTEAFF.

V usage is TRBV10-3 and J usage is TRBJ1-5; possible D gene TRBD1, 6 bases. The ends were cut back, 0 bases at V and 5 bases at J, with 11 bases in the middle. This CDR3 is built from 15 residues. Germline CDR1 is ENHRY and CDR2 is SYGVKD. CDR3 in DNA: TGTGCCATCAGTGAGTCCCCCAGGGGCCATCAGCCCCAGCATTTT. Encoded protein: CAISESPRGHQPQHF.